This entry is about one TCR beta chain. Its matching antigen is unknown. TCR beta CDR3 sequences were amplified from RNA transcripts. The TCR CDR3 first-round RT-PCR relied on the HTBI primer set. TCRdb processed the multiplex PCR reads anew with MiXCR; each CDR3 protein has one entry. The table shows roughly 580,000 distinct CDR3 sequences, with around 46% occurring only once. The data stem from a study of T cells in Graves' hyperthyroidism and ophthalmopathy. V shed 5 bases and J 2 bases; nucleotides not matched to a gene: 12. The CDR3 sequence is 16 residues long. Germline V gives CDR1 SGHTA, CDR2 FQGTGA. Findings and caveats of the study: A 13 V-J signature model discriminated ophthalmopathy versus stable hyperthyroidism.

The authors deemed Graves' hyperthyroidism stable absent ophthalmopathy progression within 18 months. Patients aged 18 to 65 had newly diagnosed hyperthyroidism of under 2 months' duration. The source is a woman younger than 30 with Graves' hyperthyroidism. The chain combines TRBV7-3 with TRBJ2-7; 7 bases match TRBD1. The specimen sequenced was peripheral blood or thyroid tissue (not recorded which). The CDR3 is CASSIFFGQDTYEQYF. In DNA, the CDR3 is TGTGCCAGCAGCATATTTTTTGGACAGGACACCTACGAGCAGTACTTC. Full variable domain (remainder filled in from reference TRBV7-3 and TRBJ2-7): GAGVSQTPSNKVTEKGKYVELRCDPISGHTALYWYRQSLGQGPEFLIYFQGTGAADDSGLPNDRFFAVRPEGSVSTLKIQRTERGDSAVYLCASSIFFGQDTYEQYFGPGTRLTVT.